This TCR beta chain was observed in a study of blood T cell repertoires in COVID-19. Study details: Specimens from acute and convalescent COVID-19 originated in the United States, Italy and Spain. From T cells, B-cell-depleted T cells, or PBMCs came the material, which was cDNA or gDNA.

Per the original methods: From reference gene primer amplification, estimates of nucleated cell counts were derived. Repertoires were generated with immunoSEQ multiplex PCR, while TCRdb's copy carries only in-frame clones and drops some. Clone size and the V and J calls come from that table; the DNA yielded D and trimming. Of tens of thousands of clones in the sample, about 81% are singletons; the top ten hold about 40%. The specimen was peripheral blood. The sequence was collected from a human donor in a cohort sampled during active COVID-19.

The CDR3 coding sequence is TGTGCCAGCAGTTTCACCGACAATTCTAACTATGGCTACACCTTC. Amino acid sequence: CASSFTDNSNYGYTF. The rearrangement uses TRBV28 and TRBJ1-2; D is uncertain. Germline lookup yields CDR1 MDHEN and CDR2 SYDVKM. The CDR3 is 15 residues long. V was cut by 3 bases and J by 0 bases, with 11 bases left in between.